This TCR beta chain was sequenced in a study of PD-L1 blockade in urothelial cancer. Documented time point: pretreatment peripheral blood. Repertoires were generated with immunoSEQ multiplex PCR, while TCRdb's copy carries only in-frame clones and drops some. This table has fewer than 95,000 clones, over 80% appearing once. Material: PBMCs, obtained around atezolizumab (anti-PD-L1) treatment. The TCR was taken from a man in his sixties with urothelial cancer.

The CDR3 bases are TGTGCCACCGACGGGACTAGCGGATTAGATACGCAGTATTTT. Translation: CATDGTSGLDTQYF. The genes are TRBV6-1 and TRBJ2-3; 11 bases agree with TRBD2. The CDR3 contains 14 residues. Germline CDR1 is MNHNS and CDR2 is SASEGT. V lost 10 bases to trimming and J lost 5 bases; unmatched junction nucleotides: 8.